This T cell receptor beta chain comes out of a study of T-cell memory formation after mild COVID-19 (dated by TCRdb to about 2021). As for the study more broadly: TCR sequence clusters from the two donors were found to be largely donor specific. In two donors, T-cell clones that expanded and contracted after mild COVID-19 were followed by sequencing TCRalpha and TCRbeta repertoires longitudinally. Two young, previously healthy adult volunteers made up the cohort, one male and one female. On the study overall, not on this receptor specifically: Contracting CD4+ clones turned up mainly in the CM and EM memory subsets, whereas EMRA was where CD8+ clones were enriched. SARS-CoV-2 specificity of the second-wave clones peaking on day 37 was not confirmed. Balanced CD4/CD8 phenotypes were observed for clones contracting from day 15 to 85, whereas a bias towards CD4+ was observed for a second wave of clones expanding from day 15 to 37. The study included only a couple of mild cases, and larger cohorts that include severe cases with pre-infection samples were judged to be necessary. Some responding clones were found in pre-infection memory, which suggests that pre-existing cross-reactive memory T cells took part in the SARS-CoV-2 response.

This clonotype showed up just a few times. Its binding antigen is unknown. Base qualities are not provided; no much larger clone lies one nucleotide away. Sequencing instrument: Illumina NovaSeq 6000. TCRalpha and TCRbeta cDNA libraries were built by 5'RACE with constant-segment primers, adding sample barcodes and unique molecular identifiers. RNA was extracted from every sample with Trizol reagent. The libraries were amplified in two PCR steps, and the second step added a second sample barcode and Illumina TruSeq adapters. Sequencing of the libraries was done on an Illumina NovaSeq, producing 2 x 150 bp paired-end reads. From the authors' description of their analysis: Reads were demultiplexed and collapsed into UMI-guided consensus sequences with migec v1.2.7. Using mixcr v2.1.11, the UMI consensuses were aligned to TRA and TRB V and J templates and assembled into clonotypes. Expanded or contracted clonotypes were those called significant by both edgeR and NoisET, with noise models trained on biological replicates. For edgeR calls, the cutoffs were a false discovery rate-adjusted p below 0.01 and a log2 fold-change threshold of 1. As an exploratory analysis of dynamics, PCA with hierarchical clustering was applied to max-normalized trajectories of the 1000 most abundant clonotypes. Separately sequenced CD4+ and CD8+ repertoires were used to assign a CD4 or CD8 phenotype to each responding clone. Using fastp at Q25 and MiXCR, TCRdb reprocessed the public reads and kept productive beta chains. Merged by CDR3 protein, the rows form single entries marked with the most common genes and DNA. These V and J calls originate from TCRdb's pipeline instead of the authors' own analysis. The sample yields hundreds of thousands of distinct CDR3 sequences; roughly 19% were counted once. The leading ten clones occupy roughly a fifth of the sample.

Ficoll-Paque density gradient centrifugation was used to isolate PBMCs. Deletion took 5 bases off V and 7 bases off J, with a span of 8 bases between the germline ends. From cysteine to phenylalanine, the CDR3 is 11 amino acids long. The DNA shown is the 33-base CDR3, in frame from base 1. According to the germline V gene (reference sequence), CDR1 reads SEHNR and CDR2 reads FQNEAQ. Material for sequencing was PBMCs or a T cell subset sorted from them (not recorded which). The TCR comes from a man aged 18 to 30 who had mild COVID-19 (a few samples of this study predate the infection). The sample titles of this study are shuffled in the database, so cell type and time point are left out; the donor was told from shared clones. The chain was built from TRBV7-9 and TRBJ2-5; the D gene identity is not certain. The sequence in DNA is TGTGCCAGCAGCCCCGAGGCGACCCAGTACTTC. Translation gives CASSPEATQYF.